Sequencing of this T cell receptor (beta chain) was carried out in a study of CD8 T cells in ankylosing spondylitis. Making the TCR beta libraries involved quantitative 5'-RACE with molecular barcodes. One entry per CDR3 protein, called by TCRdb with MiXCR from the 5' RACE reads. Of roughly 700,000 distinct CDR3 sequences listed, under 20% are singletons. Study-level findings and limits: Within matched ankylosing spondylitis synovial fluid, disease-linked clones were reportedly significantly enriched. Within ankylosing spondylitis blood, a TCR beta motif made up of several highly homologous variants appeared to be characteristic.

About this clonotype: Its antigen remains unidentified.

The germline V gene has CDR1 SQVTM and CDR2 ANQGSEA. Trimming removed 2 bases at V and 5 bases at J, with 12 bases between. The CDR3 spans 13 residues. The material sequenced was blood, either unsorted or a sorted T cell fraction (not recorded which). This receptor was obtained from a male donor with ankylosing spondylitis. The chain recombines TRBV29-1 with TRBJ2-5, with D possibly matching TRBD2 (6 bases). CDR3 sequence: CSVEPWGEETQYF. CDR3 nucleotides: TGCAGCGTTGAACCTTGGGGGGAGGAGACCCAGTACTTC.